Following are 12 T cell receptor beta chains from one sample sequenced in a study of cytomegalovirus exposure and HLA in healthy donors. Primers included in the PCR were 60 Vbeta and 13 Jbeta primers. Profiling relied on immunoSEQ multiplex PCR, and the TCRdb table lists in-frame clones only, not all of them. In the table there are tens of thousands of clones, roughly 70% of which are singletons. Sequencing was performed on PBMCs. Every receptor here comes from a woman aged 50 to 60 in good health and CMV-seropositive.

This clone turned up a few times. This chain joins TRBV9 and TRBJ2-7, with TRBD2 as a possible D gene (6 bases). The CDR3 consists of 15 residues. Per germline, CDR1 SGDLS and CDR2 YYNGEE. V lost 3 bases and J 2 bases, leaving 15 bases between the germline ends. CDR3 DNA: TGTGCCAGCAGCGCTCAACTAGCAGCTACCTACGAGCAGTACTTC. This encodes CASSAQLAATYEQYF.

The rearrangement joins TRBV6-5 to TRBJ1-1, with D perhaps matching TRBD1 (5 bases). This CDR3 is 14 amino acids long. Trimming removed 4 bases at V and 1 base at J, with 10 bases between. The germline gives CDR1 MNHEY, CDR2 SVGAGI. CDR3 region: CASSSRQRNTEAFF. For the CDR3, the DNA is TGTGCCAGCAGTTCCCGACAGAGGAACACTGAAGCTTTCTTT.

This chain connects TRBV20-1 to TRBJ1-1; no clear D. The CDR3 spans 10 residues. Trimming shortened V by 3 bases and J by 5 bases, and 4 bases separated the two germline ends. Germline V gene sequence: CDR1 DFQATT, CDR2 SNEGSKA (reference sequence). CDR3 residues: CSARYTEAFF. CDR3 coding DNA: TGCAGTGCTAGGTATACTGAAGCTTTCTTT.

The chain carries TRBV18 and TRBJ1-4; weak D call: TRBD1 (6 bases). Trimming removed 4 bases from V and 7 bases from J, with 19 bases in between. Germline V lookup: CDR1 KGHSH, CDR2 LQKENI. CDR3 size: 16 residues. The CDR3 DNA reads as TGTGCCAGCTCACTCAGTCCGGGACACGGATTTGAAAAACTGTTTTTT. This sequence encodes CASSLSPGHGFEKLFF.

Only one count was recorded for this clone. The sample contains more than one DNA sequence encoding this CDR3. The genes are TRBV6-1 and TRBJ2-1, with 11 nucleotides matching TRBD1. Germline CDR1 MNHNS, CDR2 SASEGT. This CDR3 is built from 16 residues. Trimming at V came to 2 bases and at J to 7 bases, leaving 7 bases not matched to a gene. CDR3: CASSESGTGGWNEQFF. CDR3 DNA: TGTGCCAGCAGTGAATCCGGGACAGGGGGATGGAATGAGCAGTTCTTC.

With respect to this clone: The sample carries other DNA sequences with the same CDR3. The rearrangement joins TRBV28 to TRBJ1-2, with 7 bases that match TRBD1. Germline loops: CDR1 MDHEN, CDR2 SYDVKM. The trim removed 6 bases at V and 2 bases at J, leaving 6 bases unmatched. The CDR3 sequence is 14 residues long. DNA of the CDR3: TGTGCCAGCAGACGGGACAGCCGAAACTATGGCTACACCTTC. This sequence encodes CASRRDSRNYGYTF.

The rearrangement uses TRBV30 and TRBJ1-6; D may be TRBD1 (5 bases). Trimming cost V 3 bases and J 7 bases, with 13 bases left between them. The CDR3 is 14 amino acids. Germline CDR1 is GTSNPN and CDR2 is SVGIG (reference sequence). CDR3 sequence: CAWRTDRRNSPLHF. In DNA form, the CDR3 reads TGTGCCTGGAGAACCGACAGACGCAATTCACCCCTCCACTTT. Using reference TRBV30 and TRBJ1-6 for the parts outside the CDR3, the full variable domain is SQTIHQWPATLVQPVGSPLSLECTVEGTSNPNLYWYRQAAGRGLQLLFYSVGIGQISSEVPQNLSASRPQDRQFILSSKKLLLSDSGFYLCAWRTDRRNSPLHFGNGTRLTVT.

This clone has just one count. The gene calls are TRBV9 and TRBJ2-2; 9 positions agree with TRBD2. Per germline, CDR1 SGDLS and CDR2 YYNGEE. V dropped 4 bases and J dropped 7; count of bases not matched to a gene: 5. This CDR3 is built from 14 residues. CDR3 residues: CASSPRLAVGELFF. The CDR3 nucleotides read TGTGCCAGCAGCCCAAGACTAGCGGTCGGGGAGCTGTTTTTT.

This rearrangement joins TRBV10-1 to TRBJ1-1; D possibly corresponds to TRBD1 (5 bases). Germline V lookup: CDR1 WNHNN, CDR2 SYGVQD (reference sequence). The CDR3 loop spans 13 amino acids. Trimming shortened V by 2 bases and J by 8 bases, and 12 bases separated the two germline ends. The CDR3 sequence: CASSEHAGSEAFF. CDR3 nucleotide sequence: TGCGCCAGCAGTGAGCATGCAGGGTCCGAAGCTTTCTTT.

This chain uses TRBV27 with TRBJ2-7, with TRBD1 as a possible D gene (5 bases). The CDR3 length is 13 residues. V shed 6 bases and J shed 2 bases, with 11 bases lying between them. In germline, CDR1 is MNHEY, CDR2 SMNVEV (reference sequence). The CDR3 spells CASRGRATYEQYF. CDR3 coding DNA: TGTGCCAGCAGGGGCAGGGCGACCTACGAGCAGTACTTC.

The genes are TRBV9 and TRBJ1-1; D gene unclear. Germline V gives CDR1 SGDLS, CDR2 YYNGEE. The CDR3 loop spans 15 amino acids. Between the trimmed V and J ends, which lost 0 bases and 4 bases, there was a span of 13 bases. CDR3 amino acids: CASSVDAQAATEAFF. The CDR3 nucleotides read TGTGCCAGCAGCGTAGATGCCCAGGCTGCCACTGAAGCTTTCTTT. The full variable domain, completed using reference TRBV9 and TRBJ1-1, is DSGVTQTPKHLITATGQRVTLRCSPRSGDLSVYWYQQSLDQGLQFLIQYYNGEERAKGNILERFSAQQFPDLHSELNLSSLELGDSALYFCASSVDAQAATEAFFGQGTRLTVV.

This clone was picked up a small number of times. The chain is built from TRBV14 and TRBJ1-5; D perhaps matches TRBD1 (6 bases). The CDR3 runs to 15 residues. The germline CDR1 and CDR2 sequences are SGHDN and FVKESK. The V end was cut by 3 bases, the J end by 5 bases, with 14 bases between. CDR3 residues: CASSQIQGQDQPQHF. CDR3 coding DNA: TGTGCCAGCAGCCAGATACAGGGTCAAGATCAGCCCCAGCATTTT. Drawing the rest from reference TRBV14 and TRBJ1-5, the complete variable domain is EAGVTQFPSHSVIEKGQTVTLRCDPISGHDNLYWYRRVMGKEIKFLLHFVKESKQDESGMPNNRFLAERTGGTYSTLKVQPAELEDSGVYFCASSQIQGQDQPQHFGDGTRLSIL.